These 21 T cell receptor beta chains originate from one sample sequenced in a study of CD8 T cells in ankylosing spondylitis. MiXCR was run by TCRdb on the 5' RACE reads, yielding one entry per CDR3 protein. Of about 39,000 distinct CDR3 sequences in the sample, 10% were seen once. Sequenced material: blood, either unsorted or a sorted T cell fraction (not recorded which). Receptors originate from a male donor with ankylosing spondylitis or in good health (not recorded which).

In this sample, this clonotype turned up many times. V gene TRBV28 combines with J gene TRBJ1-6; maybe TRBD1 (6 bases). Germline V CDR1 and CDR2: MDHEN, SYDVKM. The CDR3 consists of 18 residues. The germline V and J ends were trimmed by 5 bases and 4 bases, with 21 bases remaining between them. This chain's CDR3 is CASSPPDSIGAYNSPLHF. The CDR3 nucleotides are TGTGCCAGCAGTCCCCCGGACAGTATAGGGGCTTATAATTCACCCCTCCACTTT.

Ten or more counts support this clonotype. The rearrangement uses TRBV9 and TRBJ1-5; 9 nucleotides align to TRBD1. From germline, CDR1 is SGDLS and CDR2 YYNGEE. The CDR3 runs 14 residues. Trimming took 3 bases from V and 7 from J; bases not matched to a gene: 5. In nucleotides, the CDR3 is TGTGCCAGCAGCGAAACAGGGGGCGCCCAGCCCCAGCATTTT. Translation gives CASSETGGAQPQHF.

Many counts were recorded for this clonotype. The gene calls are TRBV11-1 and TRBJ2-7; D unresolved. The CDR3 covers 15 residues. The germline V gene has CDR1 SGHAT and CDR2 FQDESV (reference sequence). The V end was cut by 5 bases, the J end by 4 bases, with 18 bases between. In nucleotides, the CDR3 is TGTGCCAGCAGCCCCTTTGTTGGAGCGAATTACGAGCAGTACTTC. As protein: CASSPFVGANYEQYF. Full variable domain (missing parts from reference TRBV11-1 and TRBJ2-7): EAEVAQSPRYKITEKSQAVAFWCDPISGHATLYWYRQILGQGPELLVQFQDESVVDDSQLPKDRFSAERLKGVDSTLKIQPAELGDSAMYLCASSPFVGANYEQYFGPGTRLTVT.

This clonotype showed up just once. A much larger clone lies a single base off, so this may be a read error. The chain combines TRBV7-3 with TRBJ2-5; D gene unclear. There are 12 residues in the CDR3. The germline V gene has CDR1 SGHTA and CDR2 FQGTGA. Trimming left V 5 bases short and J 9 bases short, with 13 bases between. The CDR3: CASSETRRAQYF. CDR3 bases: TGTGCCAGCAGCGAAACGCGGAGAGCCCAGTACTTC.

This clonotype was found many times. The chain recombines TRBV6-2 or TRBV6-3 with TRBJ2-2; D call uncertain. CDR1 MNHEY and CDR2 SVGEGT come from the germline V gene. The CDR3 loop spans 15 amino acids. V gave up 4 bases and J gave up 3 bases, with 12 bases separating them. The CDR3 region is CASSSILTHTGELFF. The CDR3 region has the DNA TGTGCCAGCAGTTCAATCCTGACCCACACCGGGGAGCTGTTTTTT.

This clonotype showed up just a few times. V gene TRBV7-9 combines with J gene TRBJ2-3, with D maybe TRBD1 (6 bases). In germline, CDR1 is SEHNR, CDR2 FQNEAQ (reference sequence). V was pared by 5 bases and J by 0 bases, with 12 bases between. The CDR3 loop spans 15 amino acids. In DNA, the CDR3 is TGTGCCAGCAGCCACCGGGACACTAGCACAGATACGCAGTATTTT. The encoded protein is CASSHRDTSTDTQYF.

In its sample, this clonotype was seen many times. V and J are TRBV20-1 and TRBJ2-1; D unclear. Germline CDR1 reads DFQATT; CDR2 reads SNEGSKA (reference sequence). The V gene lost 5 bases and the J gene lost 5 bases, with 7 bases spanning the gap. The CDR3 has 11 residues. In DNA form, the CDR3 reads TGCAGTGCTGGATCTAACAATGAGCAGTTCTTC. It codes for CSAGSNNEQFF.

This clonotype was counted ten times or more. This chain links TRBV7-8 with TRBJ2-3, with 7 nucleotides matching TRBD2. The CDR3 loop spans 15 amino acids. Trimming cost V 1 base and J 6 bases; bases outside gene matches: 7. In germline, CDR1 is SGHVS, CDR2 FQNEAQ. The CDR3 DNA reads TGTGCCAGCAGCTTAGACCCGGGAGCGGGGGATACGCAGTATTTT. It codes for CASSLDPGAGDTQYF.

This clonotype has ten or more counts. J is TRBJ1-5 and V is TRBV9; possible D gene TRBD1, 6 bases. The CDR3 is 14 amino acids. Trimming stripped 3 bases from V and 9 bases from J, with 16 bases between. Per the germline V gene, CDR1 is SGDLS and CDR2 is YYNGEE. The CDR3 protein is CASSDRDTVWPQHF. CDR3 DNA: TGTGCCAGCAGCGACCGGGACACGGTTTGGCCCCAGCATTTT.

This clonotype has a count of ten or more. The chain has TRBV29-1 and TRBJ2-5; TRBD2 agrees at 11 bases. V was pared by 7 bases and J by 9 bases, with 16 bases of the junction left unmatched. The CDR3 runs 15 residues. Per the germline V gene, CDR1 is SQVTM and CDR2 is ANQGSEA. The CDR3 protein is CSAVTGTSGLGAQYF. The CDR3 coding sequence is TGCAGCGCCGTGACCGGGACTAGCGGCCTGGGGGCCCAGTACTTC. The complete variable domain, with remaining parts taken from reference TRBV29-1 and TRBJ2-5, reads SAVISQKPSRDICQRGTSLTIQCQVDSQVTMMFWYRQQPGQSLTLIATANQGSEATYESGFVIDKFPISRPNLTFSTLTVSNMSPEDSSIYLCSAVTGTSGLGAQYFGPGTRLLVL.

This clonotype was picked up many times. The rearrangement uses TRBV25-1 and TRBJ2-6; D is possibly TRBD2 (5 bases). CDR1 and CDR2 from the germline V gene are MGHDK and SYGVNS. The CDR3 loop spans 15 amino acids. Trimming took 6 bases from V and 4 from J, leaving 13 bases between them. The CDR3 DNA sequence: TGTGCCAGCAGCACCGACGGGAAAGGGGCCAACGTCCTGACTTTC. Its protein product is CASSTDGKGANVLTF.

This clonotype was seen repeatedly, ten times or more. V usage is TRBV11-1 and J usage is TRBJ2-5; the D gene could be TRBD1 or TRBD2 (6 bases each). The CDR3 is made up of 14 amino acids. Germline CDR1 and CDR2: SGHAT and FQDESV (reference sequence). The ends were cut back, 5 bases at V and 5 bases at J, with 15 bases in the middle. For the CDR3, the DNA is TGTGCCAGCAGCCGGACAGTACGGGGGGAGACCCAGTACTTC. Its translation: CASSRTVRGETQYF.

CDR3 nucleotide sequence: TGCAGCGTTGAGGGGGGACCCAACCAAGAGACCCAGTACTTC. Its translation is CSVEGGPNQETQYF. V is TRBV29-1 and J is TRBJ2-5, with D possibly TRBD2 on 6 matching bases. This CDR3 is built from 14 residues. Germline CDR1 and CDR2: SQVTM and ANQGSEA. The V end was cut by 3 bases, the J end by 0 bases, with 11 bases between.

The chain carries TRBV12-3 or TRBV12-4 and TRBJ1-1; D is possibly TRBD1 (6 bases). Trimming removed 3 bases at V and 2 bases at J, with 10 bases between. This CDR3 is built from 14 residues. CDR3 loop: CASSLGTPNTEAFF. DNA of the CDR3: TGTGCCAGCAGTTTGGGGACACCTAACACTGAAGCTTTCTTT.

In this sample, this clonotype turned up a few times. The gene calls are TRBV3-1 and TRBJ2-7; the D is unclear. CDR1 and CDR2 (germline): LGHDT, YNNKEL (reference sequence). V was trimmed by 1 base and J by 2 bases, leaving 9 bases between them. The CDR3 sequence is 14 residues long. The CDR3 here is CASSQAVWTYEQYF. The CDR3 nucleotides are TGTGCCAGCAGCCAAGCCGTCTGGACCTACGAGCAGTACTTC.

This clonotype was recorded many times. The chain is built from TRBV18 and TRBJ2-1, with no clear D. Germline loops: CDR1 KGHSH, CDR2 LQKENI. The V end lost 1 base, the J end lost 0 bases, and 7 bases lay between the germline ends. The CDR3 loop spans 15 amino acids. The CDR3 bases are TGTGCCAGCTCACCACTTATGGGCTCCTACAATGAGCAGTTCTTC. It specifies CASSPLMGSYNEQFF.

This clonotype was recorded at least ten times. The chain employs TRBV28 and TRBJ1-6; no definite D call. The CDR3 extends over 11 amino acids. V dropped 5 bases and J dropped 9 bases, with 5 bases sitting between them. CDR1 and CDR2 from the germline V gene are MDHEN and SYDVKM. The CDR3 DNA follows: TGTGCCAGCAGTGGGATTTCACCCCTCCACTTT. Translation: CASSGISPLHF.

The rearrangement joins TRBV3-1 to TRBJ2-1; the D gene is possibly TRBD1 (6 bases). CDR1 LGHDT and CDR2 YNNKEL come from the germline V gene (reference sequence). Trimming removed 0 bases at V and 2 bases at J, with 8 bases between. The CDR3 has 15 residues. This chain's CDR3 is CASSQEPGAYNEQFF. CDR3 sequence (DNA): TGTGCCAGCAGCCAAGAACCAGGGGCCTACAATGAGCAGTTCTTC.

This clonotype was counted ten times or more. V is TRBV27 and J is TRBJ2-2, with a tentative D call TRBD2 (5 bases). This CDR3 has 14 residues. The V gene's germline CDR1 is MNHEY and CDR2 SMNVEV (reference sequence). Trimming shortened V by 0 bases and J by 5 bases, and 7 bases separated the two germline ends. The CDR3 DNA is TGTGCCAGCAGTTTATCCGCGGGTACCGGGGAGCTGTTTTTT. This sequence encodes CASSLSAGTGELFF.

This clonotype was detected many times. This chain joins TRBV12-3 or TRBV12-4 and TRBJ2-5; 13 nucleotides align to TRBD2. V trimming: 6 bases; J trimming: 5 bases; junction bases outside the gene matches: 3. This CDR3 spans 14 amino acids. CDR3 region: CASRRTSGSETQYF. As DNA, the CDR3 is TGTGCCAGCAGACGGACTAGCGGGAGTGAGACCCAGTACTTC.

This clonotype has ten or more counts. The chain combines TRBV2 with TRBJ2-7; the D call may be TRBD1 or TRBD2 (5 bases each). The ends were cut back, 8 bases at V and 3 bases at J, with 14 bases in the middle. Germline assignment: CDR1 SNHLY and CDR2 FYNNEI. CDR3 size: 13 residues. This CDR3 is CASGGGRSYEQYF. The CDR3 nucleotides read TGTGCCAGCGGGGGTGGCAGGAGCTACGAGCAGTACTTC.